These 14 T cell receptor beta chains were all obtained from the same sample, sequenced in a study of cytomegalovirus exposure and HLA in healthy donors. Vbeta (60) and Jbeta (13) primers were used in the PCR. Libraries were prepared by immunoSEQ multiplex PCR; TCRdb keeps only in-frame clonotypes and omits some of them. The profile shows some 90,000 clones, 82% of them singletons. The sample consisted of PBMCs. These receptors came from a man between 45 and 60 years old in good health and CMV-seronegative.

This chain uses TRBV28 with TRBJ2-5, with TRBD1 matching 7 bases. The J segment lost 2 bases and the V segment lost 6 bases, leaving 6 bases of the junction unmatched. The CDR3 contains 14 residues. Germline CDR1 MDHEN, CDR2 SYDVKM. CDR3 sequence: CASSGPGQQETQYF. The CDR3 bases are TGTGCCAGCAGCGGCCCGGGACAGCAAGAGACCCAGTACTTC.

This rearrangement joins TRBV29-1 to TRBJ1-2; maybe TRBD1 (6 bases). Trimming removed 3 bases at V and 6 bases at J, with 11 bases between. CDR3 length equals 12 residues. Germline V CDR1 and CDR2: SQVTM, ANQGSEA. CDR3 protein: CSVESGVDGYTF. In DNA, the CDR3 is TGCAGCGTTGAGTCAGGGGTGGATGGCTACACCTTC.

This clone appeared a single time. The V gene is TRBV9, the J gene TRBJ2-7, with D hard to call. CDR3 length: 14 amino acids. Germline CDR1 and CDR2: SGDLS and YYNGEE. Trimming cost V 0 bases and J 4 bases, with 11 bases left between them. CDR3 sequence (DNA): TGTGCCAGCAGCGTAGATTTGCGAGAGTACGAGCAGTACTTC. Residues: CASSVDLREYEQYF.

This chain joins TRBV5-1 and TRBJ2-7, with 9 bases lining up with TRBD1. Germline-derived CDR1 and CDR2 are SGHRS and YFSETQ. This CDR3 is built from 19 residues. V lost 3 bases and J lost 3; bases outside the gene matches: 19. The CDR3: CASSSGAGQGAPGRYEQYF. The CDR3 DNA is TGCGCCAGCAGCTCTGGGGCGGGACAGGGAGCCCCCGGACGCTACGAGCAGTACTTC.

The J gene is TRBJ1-2, the V gene TRBV6-1; 10 nucleotides align to TRBD1. The ends lost 1 base at V and 8 bases at J; junction bases unmatched: 4. The CDR3 length is 14 residues. The germline gives CDR1 MNHNS, CDR2 SASEGT. CDR3 residues: CASSEVGGQGGYTF. In nucleotides, the CDR3 is TGTGCCAGCAGTGAAGTGGGGGGACAGGGGGGCTACACCTTC.

The rearrangement uses TRBV28 and TRBJ1-5; D is unresolved. CDR3 length: 16 residues. V was trimmed by 6 bases and J by 3 bases, leaving 18 bases between them. CDR1 and CDR2 from the germline V gene are MDHEN and SYDVKM. The CDR3 region is CASRRGPRLFNQPQHF. The DNA of the CDR3 is TGTGCCAGCAGGCGAGGCCCGCGTCTCTTCAATCAGCCCCAGCATTTT.

The gene calls are TRBV10-3 and TRBJ1-4, with D unresolved. This CDR3 spans 14 amino acids. Trimming stripped 6 bases from V and 0 bases from J, with 8 bases between. The germline CDR1 and CDR2 sequences are ENHRY and SYGVKD. The chain's CDR3 is CAIRASATNEKLFF. The CDR3 nucleotides are TGTGCCATCAGGGCATCCGCAACTAATGAAAAACTGTTTTTT.

V gene TRBV19 combines with J gene TRBJ1-1; D call uncertain. The CDR3 has 16 residues. The V gene's germline CDR1 is LNHDA and CDR2 SQIVND (reference sequence). Deletions cut 1 base from V and 6 bases from J, with 18 bases between. CDR3 DNA sequence: TGTGCCAGTAGTATAGTAATAGGATCTCGGAGGGCTGAAGCTTTCTTT. This encodes CASSIVIGSRRAEAFF.

The rearrangement links TRBV6-6 to TRBJ2-1; 10 bases match TRBD2. Trimming cost V 5 bases and J 5 bases; bases outside gene matches: 9. The CDR3 totals 16 residues. CDR1 is MNHNY, CDR2 SVGAGI, per germline (reference sequence). The CDR3 loop reads CASSTSTSGQNNEQFF. The CDR3, as DNA: TGTGCCAGCAGTACCTCGACTAGCGGGCAGAACAATGAGCAGTTCTTC.

The chain has TRBV29-1 and TRBJ1-2; 7 bases are a match to TRBD1. Germline values: CDR1 SQVTM, CDR2 ANQGSEA. V gave up 4 bases and J gave up 3 bases; unmatched junction bases: 2. CDR3 size: 12 residues. The CDR3 DNA follows: TGCAGCGTTGGGGACAGTTACTATGGCTACACCTTC. Its protein is CSVGDSYYGYTF.

This chain's CDR3 is CASSLGLGLGGTPEAFF. The CDR3 DNA reads TGTGCCAGCAGCCTCGGTCTAGGGTTGGGGGGGACTCCTGAAGCTTTCTTT. This chain connects TRBV4-2 to TRBJ1-1; TRBD1 is a possible D gene (5 bases). Germline V gives CDR1 LGHNA, CDR2 YNFKEQ. This CDR3 is 17 amino acids long. V shed 4 bases and J shed 6 bases, with 24 bases lying between them.

The chain is built from TRBV7-9 and TRBJ2-1, with 7 bases identical to TRBD2. The CDR3 totals 14 residues. The J segment lost 2 bases and the V segment lost 6 bases, leaving 4 bases of the junction unmatched. Germline values: CDR1 SEHNR, CDR2 FQNEAQ (reference sequence). CDR3 loop: CASSSGRAYNEQFF. For the CDR3, the DNA is TGTGCCAGCAGTAGTGGGAGGGCCTACAATGAGCAGTTCTTC.

This clone was observed a handful of times. The V and J genes are TRBV10-2 and TRBJ2-5; maybe TRBD2 (6 bases). V was shortened by 5 bases and J by 7 bases, with 17 bases between the two germline ends. Germline CDR1 is WSHSY and CDR2 is SAAADI. The CDR3 has 14 residues. CDR3 nucleotide sequence: TGCGCCAGCAGTACCTCGACTAGTATGGGGACCCAGTACTTC. Translating gives CASSTSTSMGTQYF.

The V call is TRBV19, the J call TRBJ2-3, with TRBD2 as a possible D gene (7 bases). CDR1 LNHDA and CDR2 SQIVND come from the germline V gene (reference sequence). CDR3 length: 14 amino acids. V was clipped by 9 bases and J by 2 bases, with 15 bases between them. The CDR3 spells CASSRGGPTDTQYF. In DNA, the CDR3 is TGTGCCAGCTCTAGGGGGGGACCCACAGATACGCAGTATTTT. The full variable domain, in which reference TRBV19 and TRBJ2-3 provide the parts outside the CDR3, is DGGITQSPKYLFRKEGQNVTLSCEQNLNHDAMYWYRQDPGQGLRLIYYSQIVNDFQKGDIAEGYSVSREKKESFPLTVTSAQKNPTAFYLCASSRGGPTDTQYFGPGTRLTVL.